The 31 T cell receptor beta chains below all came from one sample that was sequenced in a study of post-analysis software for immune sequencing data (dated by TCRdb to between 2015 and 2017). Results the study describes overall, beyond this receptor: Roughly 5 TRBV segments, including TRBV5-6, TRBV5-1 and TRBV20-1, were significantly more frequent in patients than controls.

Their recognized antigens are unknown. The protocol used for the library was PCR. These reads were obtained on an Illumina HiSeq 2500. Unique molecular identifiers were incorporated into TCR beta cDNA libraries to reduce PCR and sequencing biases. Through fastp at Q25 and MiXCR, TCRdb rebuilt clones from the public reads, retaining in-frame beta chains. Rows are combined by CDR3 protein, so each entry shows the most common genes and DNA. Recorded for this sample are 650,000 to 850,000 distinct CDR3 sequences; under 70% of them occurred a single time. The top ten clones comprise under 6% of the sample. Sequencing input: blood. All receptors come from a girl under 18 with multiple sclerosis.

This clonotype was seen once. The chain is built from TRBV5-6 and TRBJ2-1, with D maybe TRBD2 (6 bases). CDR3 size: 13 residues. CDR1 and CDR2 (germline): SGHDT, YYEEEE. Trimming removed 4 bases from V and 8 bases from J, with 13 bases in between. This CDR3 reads CASSPGDRDEQFF. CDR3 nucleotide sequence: TGTGCCAGCAGCCCGGGGGACCGGGATGAGCAGTTCTTC.

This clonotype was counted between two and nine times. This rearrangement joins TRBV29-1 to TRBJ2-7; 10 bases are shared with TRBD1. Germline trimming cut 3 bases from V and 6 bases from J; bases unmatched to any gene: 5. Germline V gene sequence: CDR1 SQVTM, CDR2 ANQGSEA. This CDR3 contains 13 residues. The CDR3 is CSVEGQGRFEQYF. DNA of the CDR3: TGCAGCGTTGAGGGACAGGGGAGGTTCGAGCAGTACTTC.

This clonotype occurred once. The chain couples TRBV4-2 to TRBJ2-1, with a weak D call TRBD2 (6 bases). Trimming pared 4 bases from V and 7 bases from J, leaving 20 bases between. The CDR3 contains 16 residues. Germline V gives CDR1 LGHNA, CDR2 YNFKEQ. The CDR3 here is CASSRAPVGTRNEQFF. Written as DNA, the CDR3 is TGTGCCAGCAGCCGCGCCCCGGTCGGGACTCGGAATGAGCAGTTCTTC.

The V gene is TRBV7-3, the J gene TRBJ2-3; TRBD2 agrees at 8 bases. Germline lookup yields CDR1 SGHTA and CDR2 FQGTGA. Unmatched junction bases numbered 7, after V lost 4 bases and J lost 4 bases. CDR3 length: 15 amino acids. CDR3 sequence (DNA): TGTGCCAGCAGCTCCGGACTAGCCGAATCAGATACGCAGTATTTT. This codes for CASSSGLAESDTQYF.

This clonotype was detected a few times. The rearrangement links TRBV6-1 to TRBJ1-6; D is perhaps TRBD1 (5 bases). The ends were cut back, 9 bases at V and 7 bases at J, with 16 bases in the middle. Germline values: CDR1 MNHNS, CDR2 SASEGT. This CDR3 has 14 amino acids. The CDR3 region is CASGGDLRNSPLHF. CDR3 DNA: TGTGCCAGTGGGGGGGACCTGAGAAATTCACCCCTCCACTTT.

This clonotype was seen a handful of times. The CDR3 bases are TGCAGTGCTAGCGGCCGGGACAGTTTTAGCAATCAGCCCCAGCATTTT. Its protein is CSASGRDSFSNQPQHF. The V and J genes are TRBV20-1 and TRBJ1-5, with 7 bases fitting TRBD1. The V and J ends lost 3 bases and 0 bases, in that order; junction bases with no gene match: 8. Per the germline V gene, CDR1 is DFQATT and CDR2 is SNEGSKA (reference sequence). CDR3 length: 16 residues.

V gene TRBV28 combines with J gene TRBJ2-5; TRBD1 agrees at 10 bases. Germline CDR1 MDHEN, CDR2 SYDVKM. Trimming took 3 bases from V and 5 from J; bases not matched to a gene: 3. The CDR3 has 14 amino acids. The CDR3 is CASSFSDRGETQYF. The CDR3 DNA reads TGTGCCAGCAGTTTCTCGGACAGGGGGGAGACCCAGTACTTC.

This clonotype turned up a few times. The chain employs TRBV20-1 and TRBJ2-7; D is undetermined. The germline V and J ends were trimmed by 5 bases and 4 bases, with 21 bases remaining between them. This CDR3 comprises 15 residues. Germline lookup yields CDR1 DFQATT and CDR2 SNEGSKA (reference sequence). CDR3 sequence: CSAGVQARAKYEQYF. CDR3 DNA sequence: TGCAGTGCTGGGGTCCAGGCTCGCGCTAAATACGAGCAGTACTTC.

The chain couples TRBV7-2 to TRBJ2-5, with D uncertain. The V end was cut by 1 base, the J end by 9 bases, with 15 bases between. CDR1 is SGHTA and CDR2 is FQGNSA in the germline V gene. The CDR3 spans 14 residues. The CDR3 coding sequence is TGTGCCAGCAGCTTAGATAGACCGGATAGGGCCCAGTACTTC. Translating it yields CASSLDRPDRAQYF.

Written as DNA, the CDR3 is TGCGCCAGCAGCTCAACTAGCGGACCCACAGATACGCAGTATTTT. It is translated as CASSSTSGPTDTQYF. V and J are TRBV5-1 and TRBJ2-3; 8 bases align to TRBD2. In germline, CDR1 is SGHRS, CDR2 YFSETQ. With V trimmed by 3 bases and J by 2 bases, 5 bases remained unmatched. The CDR3 loop spans 15 amino acids.

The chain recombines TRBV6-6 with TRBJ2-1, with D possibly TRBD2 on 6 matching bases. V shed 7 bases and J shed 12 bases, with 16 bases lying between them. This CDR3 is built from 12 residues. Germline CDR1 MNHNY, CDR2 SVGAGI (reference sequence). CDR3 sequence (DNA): TGTGCCAGCACCTGGGAGGCACAACGGCAGTTCTTC. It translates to CASTWEAQRQFF.

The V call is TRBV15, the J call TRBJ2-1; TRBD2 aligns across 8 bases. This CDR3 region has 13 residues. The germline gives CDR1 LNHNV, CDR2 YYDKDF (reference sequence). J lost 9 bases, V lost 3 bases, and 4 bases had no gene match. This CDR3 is CATSSGRAGEQFF. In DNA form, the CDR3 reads TGTGCCACCAGCAGCGGGAGGGCCGGTGAGCAGTTCTTC.

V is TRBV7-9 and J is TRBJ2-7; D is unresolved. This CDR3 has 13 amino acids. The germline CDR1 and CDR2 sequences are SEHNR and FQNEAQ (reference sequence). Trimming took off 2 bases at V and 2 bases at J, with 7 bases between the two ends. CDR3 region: CASSLKRTYEQYF. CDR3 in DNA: TGTGCCAGCAGCTTAAAACGGACCTACGAGCAGTACTTC.

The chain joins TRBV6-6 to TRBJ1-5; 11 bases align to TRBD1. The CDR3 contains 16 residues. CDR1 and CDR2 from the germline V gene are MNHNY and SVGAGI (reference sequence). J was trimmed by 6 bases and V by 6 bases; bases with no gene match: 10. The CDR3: CASSFGQGALGQPQHF. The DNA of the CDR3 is TGTGCCAGCAGCTTCGGACAGGGGGCTTTGGGTCAGCCCCAGCATTTT.

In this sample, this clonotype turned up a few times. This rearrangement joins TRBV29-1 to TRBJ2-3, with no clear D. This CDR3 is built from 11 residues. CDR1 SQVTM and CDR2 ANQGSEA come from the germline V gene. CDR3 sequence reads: CSGDVTDTQYF. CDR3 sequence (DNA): TGCAGTGGTGATGTGACAGATACGCAGTATTTT.

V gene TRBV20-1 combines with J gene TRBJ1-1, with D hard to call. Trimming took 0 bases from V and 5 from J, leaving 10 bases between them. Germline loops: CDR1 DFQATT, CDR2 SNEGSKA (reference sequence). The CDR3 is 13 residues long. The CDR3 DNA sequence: TGCAGTGCTAGAGACCCGGGCGGGACTGAAGCTTTCTTT. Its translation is CSARDPGGTEAFF.

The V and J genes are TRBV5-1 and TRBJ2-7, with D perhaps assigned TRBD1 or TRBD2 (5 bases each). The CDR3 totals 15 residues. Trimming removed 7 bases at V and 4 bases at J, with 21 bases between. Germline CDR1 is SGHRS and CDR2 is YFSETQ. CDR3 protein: CASADRPGRVYEQYF. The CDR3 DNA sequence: TGCGCCAGCGCTGACCGTCCAGGGCGGGTGTACGAGCAGTACTTC.

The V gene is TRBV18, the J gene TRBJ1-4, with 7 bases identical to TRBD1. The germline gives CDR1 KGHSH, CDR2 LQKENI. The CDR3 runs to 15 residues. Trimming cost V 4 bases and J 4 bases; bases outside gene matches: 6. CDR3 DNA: TGTGCCAGCTCACAGGAGACAGGGAGTAATGAAAAACTGTTTTTT. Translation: CASSQETGSNEKLFF.

CDR3 coding DNA: TGTGCCAGCAGAATACTACAATCGGGGTACGAGCAGTACTTC. Amino acid sequence: CASRILQSGYEQYF. The chain joins TRBV6-5 to TRBJ2-7, with a weak D call TRBD2 (5 bases). CDR3 length: 14 residues. Germline assignment: CDR1 MNHEY and CDR2 SVGAGI. Between the trimmed V and J ends, which lost 6 bases and 4 bases, there was a span of 16 bases.

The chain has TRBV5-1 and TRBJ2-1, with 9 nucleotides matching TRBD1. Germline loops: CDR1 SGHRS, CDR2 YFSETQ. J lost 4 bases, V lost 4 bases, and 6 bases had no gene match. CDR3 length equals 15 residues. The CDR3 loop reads CASSVWTGVYNEQFF. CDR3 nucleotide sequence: TGCGCCAGCAGCGTCTGGACAGGGGTGTACAATGAGCAGTTCTTC. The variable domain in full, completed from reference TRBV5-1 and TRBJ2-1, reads KAGVTQTPRYLIKTRGQQVTLSCSPISGHRSVSWYQQTPGQGLQFLFEYFSETQRNKGNFPGRFSGRQFSNSRSEMNVSTLELGDSALYLCASSVWTGVYNEQFFGPGTRLTVL.

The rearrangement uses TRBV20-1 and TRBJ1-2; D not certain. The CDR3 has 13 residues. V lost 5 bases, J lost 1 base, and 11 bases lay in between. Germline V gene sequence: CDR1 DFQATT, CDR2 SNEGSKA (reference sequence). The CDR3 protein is CSAPRRGNYGYTF. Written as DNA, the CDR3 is TGCAGTGCTCCGAGGCGGGGTAACTATGGCTACACCTTC.

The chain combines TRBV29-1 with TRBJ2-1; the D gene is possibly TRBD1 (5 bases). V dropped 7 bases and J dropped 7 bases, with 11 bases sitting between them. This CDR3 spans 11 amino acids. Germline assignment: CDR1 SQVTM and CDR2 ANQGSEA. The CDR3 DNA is TGCAGCGACCTGACAGCTAATGAGCAGTTCTTC. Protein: CSDLTANEQFF.

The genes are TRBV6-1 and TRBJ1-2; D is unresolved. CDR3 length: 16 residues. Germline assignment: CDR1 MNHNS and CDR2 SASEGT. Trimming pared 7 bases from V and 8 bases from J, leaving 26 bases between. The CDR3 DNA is TGTGCCAGCACACGTGGCAGGCCGATCTGCCTTGGGGGCTACACCTTC. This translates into CASTRGRPICLGGYTF.

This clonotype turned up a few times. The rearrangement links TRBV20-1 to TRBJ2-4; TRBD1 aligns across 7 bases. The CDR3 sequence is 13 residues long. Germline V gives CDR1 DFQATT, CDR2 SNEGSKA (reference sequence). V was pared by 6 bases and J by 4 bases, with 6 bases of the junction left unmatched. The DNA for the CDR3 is TGCAGTGCCCCGACAGGGTCTAAAAACATTCAGTACTTC. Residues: CSAPTGSKNIQYF.

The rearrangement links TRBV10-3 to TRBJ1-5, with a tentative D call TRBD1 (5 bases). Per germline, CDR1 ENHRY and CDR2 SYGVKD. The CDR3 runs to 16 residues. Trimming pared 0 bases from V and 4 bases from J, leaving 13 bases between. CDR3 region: CAISESTAGGNQPQHF. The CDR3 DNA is TGTGCCATCAGTGAGTCTACGGCCGGGGGAAATCAGCCCCAGCATTTT.

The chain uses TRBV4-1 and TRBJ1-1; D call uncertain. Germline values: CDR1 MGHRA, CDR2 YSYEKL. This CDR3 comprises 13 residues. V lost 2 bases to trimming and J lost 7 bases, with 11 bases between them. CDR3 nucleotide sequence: TGCGCCAGCAGCCAATTAGGGATTCTTGAAGCTTTCTTT. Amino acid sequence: CASSQLGILEAFF.

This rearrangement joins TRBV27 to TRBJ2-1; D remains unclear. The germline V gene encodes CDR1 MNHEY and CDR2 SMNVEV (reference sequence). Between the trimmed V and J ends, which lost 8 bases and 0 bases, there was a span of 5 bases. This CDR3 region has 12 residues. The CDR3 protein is CASGFSYNEQFF. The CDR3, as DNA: TGTGCCAGCGGATTCTCCTACAATGAGCAGTTCTTC.

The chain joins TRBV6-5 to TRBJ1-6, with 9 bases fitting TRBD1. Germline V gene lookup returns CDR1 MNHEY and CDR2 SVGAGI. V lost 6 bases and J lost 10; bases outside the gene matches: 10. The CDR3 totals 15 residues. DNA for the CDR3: TGTGCCAGCAGGAAAGGACAGGGGACGGGGTCACCCCTCCACTTT. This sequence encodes CASRKGQGTGSPLHF.

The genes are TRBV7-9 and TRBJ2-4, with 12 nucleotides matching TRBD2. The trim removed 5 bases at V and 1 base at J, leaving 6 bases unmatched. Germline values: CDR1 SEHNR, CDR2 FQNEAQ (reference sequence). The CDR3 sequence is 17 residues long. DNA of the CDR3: TGTGCCAGCAGCCTGAGGACTAGCGGGGATGCCAAAAACATTCAGTACTTC. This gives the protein CASSLRTSGDAKNIQYF.

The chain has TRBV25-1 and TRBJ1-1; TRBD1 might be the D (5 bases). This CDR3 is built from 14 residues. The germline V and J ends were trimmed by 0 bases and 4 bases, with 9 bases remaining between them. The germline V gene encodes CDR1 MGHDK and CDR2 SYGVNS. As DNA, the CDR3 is TGTGCCAGCAGTGAATATATCCAGGGCACTGAAGCTTTCTTT. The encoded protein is CASSEYIQGTEAFF. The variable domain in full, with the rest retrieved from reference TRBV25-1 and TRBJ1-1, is EADIYQTPRYLVIGTGKKITLECSQTMGHDKMYWYQQDPGMELHLIHYSYGVNSTEKGDLSSESTVSRIRTEHFPLTLESARPSHTSQYLCASSEYIQGTEAFFGQGTRLTVV.

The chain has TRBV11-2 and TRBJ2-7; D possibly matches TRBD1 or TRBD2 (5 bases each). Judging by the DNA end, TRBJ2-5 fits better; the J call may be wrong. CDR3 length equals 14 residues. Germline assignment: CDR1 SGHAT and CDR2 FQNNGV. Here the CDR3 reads CASSLGSREETQYF. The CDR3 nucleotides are TGTGCCAGCAGCTTAGGAAGCAGGGAGGAGACCCAGTACTTC.